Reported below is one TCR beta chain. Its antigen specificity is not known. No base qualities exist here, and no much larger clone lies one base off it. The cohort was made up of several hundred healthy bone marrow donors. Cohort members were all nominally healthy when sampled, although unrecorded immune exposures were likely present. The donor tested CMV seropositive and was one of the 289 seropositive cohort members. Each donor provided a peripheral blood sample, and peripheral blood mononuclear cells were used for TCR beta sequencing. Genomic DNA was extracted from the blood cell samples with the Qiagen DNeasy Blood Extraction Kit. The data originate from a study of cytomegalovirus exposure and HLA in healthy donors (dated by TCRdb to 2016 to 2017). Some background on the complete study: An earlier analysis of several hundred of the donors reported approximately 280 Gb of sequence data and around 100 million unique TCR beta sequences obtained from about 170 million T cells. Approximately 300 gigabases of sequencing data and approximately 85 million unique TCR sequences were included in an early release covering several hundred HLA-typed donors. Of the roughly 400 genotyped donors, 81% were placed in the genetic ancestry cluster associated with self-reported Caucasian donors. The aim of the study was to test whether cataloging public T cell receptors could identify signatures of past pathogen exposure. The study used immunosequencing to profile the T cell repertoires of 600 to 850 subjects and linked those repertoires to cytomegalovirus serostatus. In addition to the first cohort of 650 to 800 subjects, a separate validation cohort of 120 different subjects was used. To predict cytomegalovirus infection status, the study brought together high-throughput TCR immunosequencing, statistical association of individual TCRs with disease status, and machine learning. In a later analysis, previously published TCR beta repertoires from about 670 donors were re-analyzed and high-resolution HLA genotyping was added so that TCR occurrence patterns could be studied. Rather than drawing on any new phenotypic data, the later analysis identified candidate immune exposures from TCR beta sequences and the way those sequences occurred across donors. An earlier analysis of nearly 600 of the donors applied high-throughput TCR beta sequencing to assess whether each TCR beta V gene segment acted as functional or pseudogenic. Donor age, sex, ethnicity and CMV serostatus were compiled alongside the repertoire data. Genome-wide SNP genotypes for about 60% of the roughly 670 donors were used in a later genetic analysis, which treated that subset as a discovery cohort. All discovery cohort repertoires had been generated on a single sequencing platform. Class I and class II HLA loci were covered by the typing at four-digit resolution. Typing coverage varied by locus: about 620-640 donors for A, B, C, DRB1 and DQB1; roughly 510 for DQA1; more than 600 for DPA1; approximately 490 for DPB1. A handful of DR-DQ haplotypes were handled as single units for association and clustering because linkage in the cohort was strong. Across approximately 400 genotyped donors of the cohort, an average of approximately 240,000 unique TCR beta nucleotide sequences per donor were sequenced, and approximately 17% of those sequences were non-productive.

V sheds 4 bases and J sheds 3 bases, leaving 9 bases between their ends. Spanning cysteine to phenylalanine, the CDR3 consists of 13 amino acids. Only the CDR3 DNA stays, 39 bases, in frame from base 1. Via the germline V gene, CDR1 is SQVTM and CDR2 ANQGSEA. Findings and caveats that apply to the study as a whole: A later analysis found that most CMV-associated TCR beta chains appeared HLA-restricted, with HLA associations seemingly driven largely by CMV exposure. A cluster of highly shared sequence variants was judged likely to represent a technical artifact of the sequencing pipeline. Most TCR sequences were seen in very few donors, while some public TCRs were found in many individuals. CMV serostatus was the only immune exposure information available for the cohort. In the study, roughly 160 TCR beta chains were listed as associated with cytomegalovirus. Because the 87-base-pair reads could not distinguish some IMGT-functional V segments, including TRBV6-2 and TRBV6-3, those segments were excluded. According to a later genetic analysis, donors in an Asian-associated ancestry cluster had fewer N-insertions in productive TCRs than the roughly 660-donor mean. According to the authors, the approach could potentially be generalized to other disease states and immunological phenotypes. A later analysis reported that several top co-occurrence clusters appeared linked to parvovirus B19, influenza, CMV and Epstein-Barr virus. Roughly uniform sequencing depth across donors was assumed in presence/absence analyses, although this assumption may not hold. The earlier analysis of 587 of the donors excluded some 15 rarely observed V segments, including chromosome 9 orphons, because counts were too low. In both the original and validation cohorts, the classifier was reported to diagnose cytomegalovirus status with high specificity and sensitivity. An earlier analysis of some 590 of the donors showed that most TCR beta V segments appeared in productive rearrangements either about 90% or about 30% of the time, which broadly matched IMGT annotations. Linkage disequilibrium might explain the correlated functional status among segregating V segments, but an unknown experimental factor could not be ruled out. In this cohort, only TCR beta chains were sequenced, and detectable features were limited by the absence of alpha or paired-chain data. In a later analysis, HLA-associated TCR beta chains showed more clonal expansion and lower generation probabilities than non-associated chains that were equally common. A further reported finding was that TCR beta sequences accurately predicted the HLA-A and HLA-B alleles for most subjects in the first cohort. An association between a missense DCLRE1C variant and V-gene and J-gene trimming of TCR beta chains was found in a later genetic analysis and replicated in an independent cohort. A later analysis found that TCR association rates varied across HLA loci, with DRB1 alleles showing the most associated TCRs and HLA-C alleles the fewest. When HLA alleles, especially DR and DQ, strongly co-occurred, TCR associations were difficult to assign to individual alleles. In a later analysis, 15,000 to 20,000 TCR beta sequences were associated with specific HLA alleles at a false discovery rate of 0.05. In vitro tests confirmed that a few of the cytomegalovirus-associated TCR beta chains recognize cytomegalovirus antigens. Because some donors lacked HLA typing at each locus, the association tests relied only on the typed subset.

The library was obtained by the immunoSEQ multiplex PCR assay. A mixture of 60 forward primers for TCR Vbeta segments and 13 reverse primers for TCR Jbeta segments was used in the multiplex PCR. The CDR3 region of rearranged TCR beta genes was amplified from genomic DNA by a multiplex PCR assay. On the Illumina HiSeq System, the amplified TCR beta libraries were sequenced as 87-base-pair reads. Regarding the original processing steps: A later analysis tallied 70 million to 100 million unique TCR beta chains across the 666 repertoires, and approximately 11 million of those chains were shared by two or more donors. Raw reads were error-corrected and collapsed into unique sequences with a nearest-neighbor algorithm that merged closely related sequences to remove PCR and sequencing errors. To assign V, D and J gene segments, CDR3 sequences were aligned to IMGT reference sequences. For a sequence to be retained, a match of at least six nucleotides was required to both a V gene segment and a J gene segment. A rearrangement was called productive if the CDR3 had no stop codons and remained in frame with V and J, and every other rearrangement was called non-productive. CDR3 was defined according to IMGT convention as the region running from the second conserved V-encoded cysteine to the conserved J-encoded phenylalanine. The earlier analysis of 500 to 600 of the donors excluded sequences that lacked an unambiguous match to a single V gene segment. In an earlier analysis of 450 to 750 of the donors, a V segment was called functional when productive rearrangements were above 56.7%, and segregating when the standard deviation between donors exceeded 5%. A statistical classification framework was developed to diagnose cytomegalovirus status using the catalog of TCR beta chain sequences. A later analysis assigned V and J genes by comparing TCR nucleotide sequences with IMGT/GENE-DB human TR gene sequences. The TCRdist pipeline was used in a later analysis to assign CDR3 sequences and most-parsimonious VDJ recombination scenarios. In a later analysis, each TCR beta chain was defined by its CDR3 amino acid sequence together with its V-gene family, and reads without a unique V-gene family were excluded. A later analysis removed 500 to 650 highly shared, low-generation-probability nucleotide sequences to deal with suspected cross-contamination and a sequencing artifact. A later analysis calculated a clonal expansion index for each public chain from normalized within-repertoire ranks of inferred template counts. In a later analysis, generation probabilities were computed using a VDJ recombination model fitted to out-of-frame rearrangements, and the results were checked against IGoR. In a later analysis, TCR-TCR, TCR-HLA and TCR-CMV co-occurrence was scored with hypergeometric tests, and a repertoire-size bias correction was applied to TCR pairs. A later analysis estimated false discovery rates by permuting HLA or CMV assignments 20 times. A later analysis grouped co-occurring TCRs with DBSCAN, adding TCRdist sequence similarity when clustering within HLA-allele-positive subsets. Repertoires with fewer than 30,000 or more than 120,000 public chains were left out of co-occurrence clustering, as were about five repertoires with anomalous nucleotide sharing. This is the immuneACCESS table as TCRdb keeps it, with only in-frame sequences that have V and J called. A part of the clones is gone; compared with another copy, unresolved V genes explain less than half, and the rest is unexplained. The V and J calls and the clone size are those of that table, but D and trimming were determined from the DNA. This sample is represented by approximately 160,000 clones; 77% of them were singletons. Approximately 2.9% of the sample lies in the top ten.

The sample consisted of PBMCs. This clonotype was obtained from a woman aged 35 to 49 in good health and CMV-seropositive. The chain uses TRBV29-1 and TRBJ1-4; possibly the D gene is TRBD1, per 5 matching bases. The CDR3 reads CSVAGDANEKLFF. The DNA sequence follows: TGCAGCGTTGCGGGGGATGCTAATGAAAAACTGTTTTTT.